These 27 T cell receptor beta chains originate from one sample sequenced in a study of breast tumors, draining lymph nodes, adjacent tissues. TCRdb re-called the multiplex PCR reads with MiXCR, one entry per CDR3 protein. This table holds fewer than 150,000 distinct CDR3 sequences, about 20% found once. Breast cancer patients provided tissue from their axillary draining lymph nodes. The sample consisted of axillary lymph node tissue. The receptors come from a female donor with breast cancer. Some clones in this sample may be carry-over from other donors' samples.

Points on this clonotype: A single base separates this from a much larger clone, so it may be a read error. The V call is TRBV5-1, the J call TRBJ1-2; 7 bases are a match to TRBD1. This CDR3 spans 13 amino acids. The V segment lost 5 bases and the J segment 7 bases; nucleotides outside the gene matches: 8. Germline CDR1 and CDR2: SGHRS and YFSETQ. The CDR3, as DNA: TGCGCCAGCAGGAGGACAGGTAGCTGTGGCTACACCTTC. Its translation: CASRRTGSCGYTF. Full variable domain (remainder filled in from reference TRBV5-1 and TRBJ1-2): KAGVTQTPRYLIKTRGQQVTLSCSPISGHRSVSWYQQTPGQGLQFLFEYFSETQRNKGNFPGRFSGRQFSNSRSEMNVSTLELGDSALYLCASRRTGSCGYTFGSGTRLTVV.

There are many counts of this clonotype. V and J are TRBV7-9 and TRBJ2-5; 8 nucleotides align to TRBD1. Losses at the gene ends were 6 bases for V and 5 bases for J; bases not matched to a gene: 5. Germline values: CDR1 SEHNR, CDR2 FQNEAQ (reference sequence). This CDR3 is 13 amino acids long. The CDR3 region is CASRSQGVETQYF. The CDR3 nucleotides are TGTGCCAGCAGGTCACAGGGGGTTGAGACCCAGTACTTC.

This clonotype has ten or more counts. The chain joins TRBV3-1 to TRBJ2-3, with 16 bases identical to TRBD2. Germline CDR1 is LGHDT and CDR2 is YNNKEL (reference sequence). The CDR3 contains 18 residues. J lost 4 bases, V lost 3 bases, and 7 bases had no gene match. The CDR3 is CASSQPGLAGGQADTQYF. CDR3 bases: TGTGCCAGCAGCCAGCCGGGACTAGCGGGAGGGCAGGCAGATACGCAGTATTTT.

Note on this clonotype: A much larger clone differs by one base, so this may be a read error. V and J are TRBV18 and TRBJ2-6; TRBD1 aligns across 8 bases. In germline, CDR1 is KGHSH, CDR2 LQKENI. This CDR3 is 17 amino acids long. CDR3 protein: CASSPRTGSAGANALTF. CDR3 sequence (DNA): TGTGCCAGCTCACCACGGACAGGGTCTGCTGGGGCCAACGCCCTGACTTTC.

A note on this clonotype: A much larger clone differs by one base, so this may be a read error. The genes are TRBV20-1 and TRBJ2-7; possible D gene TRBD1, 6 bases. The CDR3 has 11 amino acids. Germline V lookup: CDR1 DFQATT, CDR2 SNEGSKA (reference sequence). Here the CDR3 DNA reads TGCAGTGCCAACCCTGGGGGCGAGCAGCACTTC. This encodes CSANPGGEQHF.

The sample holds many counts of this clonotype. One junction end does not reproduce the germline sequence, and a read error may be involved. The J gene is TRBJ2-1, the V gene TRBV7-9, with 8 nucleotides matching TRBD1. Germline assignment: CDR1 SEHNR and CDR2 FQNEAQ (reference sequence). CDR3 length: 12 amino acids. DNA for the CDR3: TGTGCCAGCAGCTGGGGACAGGTTGAATTCGGGTTC. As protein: CASSWGQVEFGF.

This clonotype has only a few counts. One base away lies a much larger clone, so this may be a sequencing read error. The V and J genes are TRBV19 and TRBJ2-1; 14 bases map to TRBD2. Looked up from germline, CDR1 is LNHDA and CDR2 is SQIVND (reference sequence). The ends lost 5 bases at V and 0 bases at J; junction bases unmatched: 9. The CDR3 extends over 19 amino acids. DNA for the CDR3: TGTGCCAGTAGTCGGGGACTAGCGGGAGCGTTAGGCTCCTACAATGAGCAGTTCTTC. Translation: CASSRGLAGALGSYNEQFF.

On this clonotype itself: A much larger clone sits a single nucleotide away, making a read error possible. The CDR3 protein is CASRQGRQNAGELFF. In DNA form, the CDR3 reads TGTGCCAGCAGACAAGGACGGCAGAACGCCGGGGAGCTGTTTTTT. This chain links TRBV6-4 with TRBJ2-2; D is unclear. Germline CDR1 reads MRHNA; CDR2 reads SNTAGT. This CDR3 spans 15 amino acids.

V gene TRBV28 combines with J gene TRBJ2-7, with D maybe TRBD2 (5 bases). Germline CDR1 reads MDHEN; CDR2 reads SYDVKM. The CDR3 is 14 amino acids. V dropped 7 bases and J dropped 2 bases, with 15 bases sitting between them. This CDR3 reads CASTRPDGAYEQYF. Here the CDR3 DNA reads TGTGCCAGCACCCGACCGGACGGGGCCTACGAGCAGTACTTC.

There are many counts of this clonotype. The CDR3 coding sequence is TGCAGTGCTGCCAGGTCATTTACCTACGAGCAGTACTTC. Protein product: CSAARSFTYEQYF. The chain links TRBV20-1 to TRBJ2-7; D is ambiguous. The CDR3 spans 13 residues. The V and J ends lost 5 bases and 2 bases respectively, with 13 bases between them. Germline values: CDR1 DFQATT, CDR2 SNEGSKA (reference sequence).

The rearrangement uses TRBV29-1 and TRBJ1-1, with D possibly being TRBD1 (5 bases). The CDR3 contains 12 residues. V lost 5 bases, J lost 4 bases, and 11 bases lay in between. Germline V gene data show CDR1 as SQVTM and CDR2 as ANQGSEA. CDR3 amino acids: CSVLGGATEAFF. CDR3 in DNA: TGCAGCGTTTTAGGAGGGGCCACTGAAGCTTTCTTT.

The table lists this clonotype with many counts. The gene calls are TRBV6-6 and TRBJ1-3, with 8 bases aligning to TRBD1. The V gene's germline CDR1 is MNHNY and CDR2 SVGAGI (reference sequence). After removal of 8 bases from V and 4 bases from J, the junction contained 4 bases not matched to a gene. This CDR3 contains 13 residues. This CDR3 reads CASQGASGNTIYF. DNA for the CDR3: TGTGCCAGCCAGGGGGCTTCGGGAAACACCATATATTTT.

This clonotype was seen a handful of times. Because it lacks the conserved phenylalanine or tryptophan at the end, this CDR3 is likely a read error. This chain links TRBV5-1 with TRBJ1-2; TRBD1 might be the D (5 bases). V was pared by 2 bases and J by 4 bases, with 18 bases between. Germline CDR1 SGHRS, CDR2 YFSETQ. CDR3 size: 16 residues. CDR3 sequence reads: CASSLFQTENLYGYTL. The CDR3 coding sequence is TGCGCCAGCAGCTTATTCCAGACAGAGAACCTCTATGGCTACACCCTC.

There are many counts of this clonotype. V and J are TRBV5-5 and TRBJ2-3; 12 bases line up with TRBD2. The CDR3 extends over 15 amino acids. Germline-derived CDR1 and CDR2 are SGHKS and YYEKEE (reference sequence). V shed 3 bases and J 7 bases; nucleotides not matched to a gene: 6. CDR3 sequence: CASSSTSGSLNTQYF. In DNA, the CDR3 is TGTGCCAGCAGCTCGACTAGCGGGAGCCTAAATACGCAGTATTTT.

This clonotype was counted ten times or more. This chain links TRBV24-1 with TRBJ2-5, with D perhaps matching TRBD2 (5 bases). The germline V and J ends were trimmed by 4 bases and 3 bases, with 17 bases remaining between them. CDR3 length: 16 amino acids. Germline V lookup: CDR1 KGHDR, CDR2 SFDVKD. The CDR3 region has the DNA TGTGCCACCAGTGACCCCCCGGACGCCGGGGAAGAGACCCAGTACTTC. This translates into CATSDPPDAGEETQYF.

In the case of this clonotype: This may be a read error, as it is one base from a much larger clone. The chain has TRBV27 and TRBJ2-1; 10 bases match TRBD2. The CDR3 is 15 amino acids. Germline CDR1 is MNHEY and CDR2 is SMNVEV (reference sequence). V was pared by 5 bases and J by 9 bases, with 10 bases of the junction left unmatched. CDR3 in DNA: TGTGCCAGCAGTCTATTCATAGCGGGAGGAACTGAGCAGTTCTTC. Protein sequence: CASSLFIAGGTEQFF.

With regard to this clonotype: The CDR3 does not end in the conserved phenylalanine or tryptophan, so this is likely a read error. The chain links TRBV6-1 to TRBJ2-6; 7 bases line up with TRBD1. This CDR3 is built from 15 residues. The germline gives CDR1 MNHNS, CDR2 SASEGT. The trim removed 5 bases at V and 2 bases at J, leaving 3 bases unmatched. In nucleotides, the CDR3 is TGTGCCAGCAGTACCCAGGGGGCTGGGGCCAACGTCCTGACTTCC. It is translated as CASSTQGAGANVLTS.

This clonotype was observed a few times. CDR3 sequence: CAWSSGETQYF. CDR3 coding DNA: TGTGCCTGGAGCTCGGGAGAGACCCAGTACTTC. The J gene is TRBJ2-5, the V gene TRBV30; D is unresolved. Germline-derived CDR1 and CDR2 are GTSNPN and SVGIG (reference sequence). The V end lost 3 bases, the J end lost 4 bases, and 6 bases lay between the germline ends. The CDR3 is made up of 11 amino acids.

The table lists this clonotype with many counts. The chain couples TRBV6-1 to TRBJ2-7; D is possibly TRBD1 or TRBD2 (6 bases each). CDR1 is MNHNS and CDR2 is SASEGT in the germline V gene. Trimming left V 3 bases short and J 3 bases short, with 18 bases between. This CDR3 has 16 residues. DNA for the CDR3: TGTGCCAGCAGTGAGGAGTTTGGAGGGGGGTTCTACGAGCAGTACTTC. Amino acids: CASSEEFGGGFYEQYF.

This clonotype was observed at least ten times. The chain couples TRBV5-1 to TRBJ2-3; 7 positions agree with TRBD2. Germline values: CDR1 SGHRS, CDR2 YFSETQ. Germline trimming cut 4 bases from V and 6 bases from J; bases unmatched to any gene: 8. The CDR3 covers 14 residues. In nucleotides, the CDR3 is TGCGCCAGCAGCCGGGGGGACCCCTCCGATACGCAGTATTTT. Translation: CASSRGDPSDTQYF.

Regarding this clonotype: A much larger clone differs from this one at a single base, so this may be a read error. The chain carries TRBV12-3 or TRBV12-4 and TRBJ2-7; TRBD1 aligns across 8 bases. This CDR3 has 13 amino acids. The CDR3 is CASSRDRGGEQHF. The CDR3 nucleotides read TGTGCCAGCAGTCGCGACAGGGGAGGCGAGCAGCACTTC.

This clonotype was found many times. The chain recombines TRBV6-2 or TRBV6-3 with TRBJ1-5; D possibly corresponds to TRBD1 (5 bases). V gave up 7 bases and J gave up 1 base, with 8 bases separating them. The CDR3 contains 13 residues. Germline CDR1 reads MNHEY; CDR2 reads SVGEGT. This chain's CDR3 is CASKRGSNQPQHF. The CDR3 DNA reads TGTGCCAGCAAGAGGGGAAGCAATCAGCCCCAGCATTTT.

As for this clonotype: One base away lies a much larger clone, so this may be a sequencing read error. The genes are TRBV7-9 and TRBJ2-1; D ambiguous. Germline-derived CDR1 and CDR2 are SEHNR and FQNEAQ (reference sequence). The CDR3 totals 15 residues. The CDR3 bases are TGTGCCGGCAGTCCCGTTAAGCAGCTATTCAATGAGCAGTTCTTC. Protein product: CAGSPVKQLFNEQFF.

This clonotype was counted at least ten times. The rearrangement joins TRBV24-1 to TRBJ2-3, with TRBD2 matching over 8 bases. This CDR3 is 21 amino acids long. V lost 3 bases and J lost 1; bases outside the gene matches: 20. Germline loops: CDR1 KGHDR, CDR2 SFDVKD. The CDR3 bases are TGTGCCACCAGTGATCCCCGTAGCGGGAAGGGATTCGAGGCTGGCACAGATACGCAGTATTTT. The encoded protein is CATSDPRSGKGFEAGTDTQYF.

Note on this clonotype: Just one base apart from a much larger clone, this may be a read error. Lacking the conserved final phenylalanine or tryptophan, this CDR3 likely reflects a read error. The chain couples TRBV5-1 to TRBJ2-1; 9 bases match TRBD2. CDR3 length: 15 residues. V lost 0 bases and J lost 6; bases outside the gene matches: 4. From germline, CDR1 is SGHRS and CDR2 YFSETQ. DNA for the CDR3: TGCGCCAGCAGCTTGGTAGCGGGAGCTTCCAATGAGCAGTTCCTC. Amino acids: CASSLVAGASNEQFL.

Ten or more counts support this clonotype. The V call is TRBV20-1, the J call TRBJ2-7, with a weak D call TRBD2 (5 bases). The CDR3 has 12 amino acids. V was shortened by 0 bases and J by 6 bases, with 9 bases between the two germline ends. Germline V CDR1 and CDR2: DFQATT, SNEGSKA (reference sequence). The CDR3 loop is CSARDPGIEQYF. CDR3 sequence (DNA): TGCAGTGCTAGAGATCCCGGGATCGAGCAGTACTTC.

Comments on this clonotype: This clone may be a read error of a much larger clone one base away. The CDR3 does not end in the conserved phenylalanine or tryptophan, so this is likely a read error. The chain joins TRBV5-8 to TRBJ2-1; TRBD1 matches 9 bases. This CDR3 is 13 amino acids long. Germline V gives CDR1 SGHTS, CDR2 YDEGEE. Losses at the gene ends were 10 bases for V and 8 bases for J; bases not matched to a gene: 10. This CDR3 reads CAVAQGAQDEQFL. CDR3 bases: TGTGCCGTGGCACAGGGGGCGCAGGATGAGCAGTTCCTC.